The entry below gives a single T cell receptor beta chain sequence along with its context. Its antigen is still unknown. A read error may account for a junction end that differs from germline. The sample originates from a study of OX40 agonist ivuxolimab in advanced cancers. Context from the whole study: Ivuxolimab, which targeted the costimulatory receptor OX40 (CD134), was an agonistic, fully human IgG2 monoclonal antibody. Partial responses occurred in three dose-escalation patients, of whom one had hepatocellular carcinoma and two had cutaneous melanoma. Among the roughly 54 dose-escalation patients, some 19 had hepatocellular carcinoma, 15 or so melanoma, 9 renal cell carcinoma and 9 head and neck cancer. The purpose of peripheral TCRbeta sequencing was to test whether ivuxolimab changed TCR sequence diversity and led to clonal T-cell expansion. In the dose-escalation cohort, 82.7% of patients were male, and the mean age was approximately 60 years, with a range of about 23 to 85. Intravenous ivuxolimab was administered to patients every 2 weeks at six dose levels: 0.01, 0.1, 0.3, 1.5, 3 and 10 mg/kg. Prior anti-PD-1, anti-PD-L1 or anti-CTLA-4 therapy was permitted, and 35% to 40% of dose-escalation patients had received checkpoint inhibitors. The paper describes the monotherapy dose-escalation part (N = 52 patients) of the phase I trial of ivuxolimab.

Findings and caveats that apply to the study as a whole: On average, CD8+ T cells showed more expanded clones than CD4+ T cells after ivuxolimab. Low levels of normalized T-cell clonal expansion were also seen in some patients who did not respond. At doses from 0.1 to 3.0 mg/kg, clonal expansion was seen in both CD4+ and CD8+ blood T cells between baseline and week 6. Antigen specificity was not determined for the clonally expanded peripheral T cells. In partial responders in the 0.1-3.0 mg/kg groups, normalized peripheral clonal expansion was found to be among the lowest, especially among CD8+ T cells.

To sequence the TCRbeta CDR3 region, genomic DNA was isolated from the sorted cells. TCRbeta CDR3 regions were sequenced using the immunoSEQ Assay. This is the immuneACCESS table as TCRdb keeps it, with only in-frame sequences that have V and J called. A part of the clones is gone; compared with another copy, unresolved V genes explain less than half, and the rest is unexplained. For this sample there are 75,000 to 100,000 clones; more than 85% appear just once. 0.31% of the sample is taken by the ten largest. The germline V gene (reference sequence) supplies CDR1 SGHNT and CDR2 YYREEE. Taken from cysteine to phenylalanine, the CDR3 has 17 residues. Solely the CDR3 DNA is kept, with 51 bases framed from the first base. The trial excluded patients who had a history of autoimmune disease or were on systemic immunosuppression. Peripheral blood for TCR sequencing was collected from all dose cohorts at baseline, on cycle 4 day 1, and on cycle 7 day 1. The samples were drawn from a first-in-human, open-label, multicenter phase I dose-escalation trial of ivuxolimab. The trial enrolled adults with locally advanced or metastatic head and neck squamous cell, hepatocellular, melanoma or renal cell carcinoma. Before TCR sequencing, CD4+ and CD8+ T cells were separately sorted from peripheral blood.

This sequence uses TRBV5-4 and TRBJ2-2; possibly the D gene is TRBD1, per 8 matching bases. The receptor was derived from an adult with an advanced solid tumor such as melanoma, head and neck, liver or kidney cancer. Sequencing used CD4+ or CD8+ T cells sorted from blood, obtained in a trial of the OX40 agonist ivuxolimab. The CDR3 is CASSSRQGRGNIGELFF. At the DNA level, the sequence is TGTGCCAGCAGCTCTAGACAGGGGCGGGGGAACATCGGGGAGCTGTTTTTT.